This passage covers 11 T cell receptor beta chains from one sample sequenced in a study of immune characterization of retroperitoneal liposarcoma. TCRdb used MiXCR to reprocess the PCR reads, holding one entry per CDR3 protein. The sample yields fewer than 11,000 distinct CDR3 sequences, less than 35% seen once. The sequencing sample was made of tumor tissue. The receptors were gathered from a male donor with retroperitoneal liposarcoma.

Remarks on this clonotype: Relative to the germline gene, one junction end is altered; a read error may explain this. Here the CDR3 reads CVSIGQGAYEQYF. The CDR3 DNA is TGTGTCAGCATTGGACAGGGAGCCTACGAGCAGTACTTT. This chain links TRBV6-1 with TRBJ2-3, with 8 nucleotides matching TRBD1. The germline V gene encodes CDR1 MNHNS and CDR2 SASEGT. This CDR3 comprises 13 residues.

This clonotype is medium-sized within its sample. The chain employs TRBV6-1 and TRBJ2-1; TRBD1 or TRBD2 may be the D gene (5 bases each). The DNA end is a closer match to TRBJ2-7, so the J assignment may be wrong. The V gene's germline CDR1 is MNHNS and CDR2 SASEGT. The CDR3 is 14 amino acids. CDR3 amino acids: CASSVGEFSYEQYF. As DNA, the CDR3 is TGTGCCAGCAGTGTAGGGGAGTTCTCCTACGAGCAGTACTTC.

This chain uses TRBV7-2 with TRBJ2-1, with 10 positions matching TRBD2. The V and J ends lost 5 bases and 4 bases, in that order; junction bases with no gene match: 5. Germline V gene data show CDR1 as SGHTA and CDR2 as FQGNSA. The CDR3 runs 15 residues. CDR3 region: CASSLTSGTYNEQFF. As DNA, the CDR3 is TGTGCCAGCAGCCTTACTAGCGGGACTTACAATGAGCAGTTCTTC.

This clonotype has only a few counts. This rearrangement joins TRBV7-2 to TRBJ1-5, with unresolved D. V lost 1 base, J lost 6 bases, and 16 bases lay in between. CDR1 is SGHTA, CDR2 FQGNSA, per germline. CDR3 length equals 16 residues. This chain's CDR3 is CASSLETALSFQPQHF. The CDR3 bases are TGTGCCAGCAGCTTAGAAACTGCCCTCAGTTTTCAGCCCCAGCATTTT.

The CDR3 DNA reads as TGCGCCAGCAGCTCCCACAGGGCGGGAGACGAGCAGTTCTTC. Its translation: CASSSHRAGDEQFF. The gene calls are TRBV5-1 and TRBJ2-1; possible D gene TRBD2, 7 bases. Germline V CDR1 and CDR2: SGHRS, YFSETQ. The V gene lost 3 bases and the J gene lost 10 bases, with 17 bases spanning the gap. The CDR3 has 14 amino acids.

The chain combines TRBV7-2 with TRBJ2-4; maybe TRBD2 (6 bases). The last part of the DNA fits TRBJ2-7 better; the J call may be wrong. The CDR3 covers 12 residues. Germline CDR1 is SGHTA and CDR2 is FQGNSA. CDR3 bases: TGTGCCAGCAGCGGGAGGAGGAACGAGCAGTACTTC. It translates to CASSGRRNEQYF.

This clonotype was seen a handful of times. V and J are TRBV4-2 and TRBJ2-3; 12 bases are shared with TRBD2. CDR1 is LGHNA, CDR2 YNFKEQ, per germline. The CDR3 has 17 residues. Trimming took 0 bases from V and 1 from J; bases not matched to a gene: 2. The CDR3 loop is CASSQEASGGGTDTQYF. The CDR3 nucleotides read TGTGCCAGCAGCCAAGAAGCTAGCGGGGGGGGCACAGATACGCAGTATTTT.

By share, this clonotype counts as medium-sized. The J gene is TRBJ2-4, the V gene TRBV6-1; D uncertain. CDR3 size: 14 residues. V was cut by 1 base and J by 1 base, with 5 bases left in between. Per the germline V gene, CDR1 is MNHNS and CDR2 is SASEGT. This CDR3 is CASSEGGAKNIQYF. The CDR3 nucleotides are TGTGCCAGCAGTGAAGGGGGTGCCAAAAACATTCAGTACTTC.

This chain joins TRBV6-1 and TRBJ1-2, with 8 bases lining up with TRBD1. Germline lookup yields CDR1 MNHNS and CDR2 SASEGT. V shed 1 base, J shed 4 bases, and the junction held 2 bases outside the gene matches. CDR3 length: 14 residues. CDR3 nucleotides: TGTGCCAGCAGTGAAGTCGGGACAGGCTATGGCTACACCTTC. Amino acids: CASSEVGTGYGYTF.

The chain employs TRBV7-3 and TRBJ2-5; perhaps TRBD2 as D (6 bases). CDR1 is SGHTA, CDR2 FQGTGA, per germline. V lost 5 bases and J lost 11, with 30 bases in between. The CDR3 is 17 amino acids. The CDR3 region has the DNA TGTGCCAGCAGCGCCGTCGGTCGGGGGAGTAGGCACAATGAGCAGTACTTC. Translating it yields CASSAVGRGSRHNEQYF.

In its sample, this clonotype is medium-sized. The chain combines TRBV7-9 with TRBJ2-5; D perhaps matches TRBD2 (7 bases). Trimming removed 6 bases at V and 5 bases at J, with 19 bases between. CDR1 and CDR2 from the germline V gene are SEHNR and FQNEAQ (reference sequence). This CDR3 has 15 amino acids. The CDR3 region has the DNA TGTGCCAGCAGTAAAGGGGGGGCTTTCAAGGAGACCCAGTACTTC. Protein sequence: CASSKGGAFKETQYF.